This T cell receptor (beta chain) was identified during a study of shared clonotypes between healthy human individuals. As for the study in general: A donor's plate count was three for CD4 naive and three for CD4 memory; CD8 naive had two and CD8 memory one.

Of note for this clone: What it recognizes is unknown. This same CDR3 is encoded by further DNA sequences in the sample.

General study findings and limits: Deeper or shallower sequencing was expected to change how clonotypes are shared among donors.

Using immunoSEQ multiplex PCR, the repertoire was profiled, and TCRdb retains in-frame clones only, with some absent. The table lists a few million clones, roughly 90% of them singletons, with around 0.4% in the top ten. The CDR3 is 13 amino acids. Trimming took 3 bases from V and 0 from J, leaving 5 bases between them. Germline CDR1 and CDR2: MNHNS and SASEGT. The J gene is TRBJ1-1, the V gene TRBV6-1, with a tentative D call TRBD1 (5 bases). This sequence originates from a man aged 18 to 29 in good health. Some clones in this sample may be carry-over from other donors' samples. The source material was naive CD4+ T cells from PBMCs. Subset given: CD45RA+ positively selected. The CDR3 is CASSDRVNTEAFF. CDR3 sequence (DNA): TGTGCCAGCAGTGACAGGGTGAACACTGAAGCTTTCTTT.